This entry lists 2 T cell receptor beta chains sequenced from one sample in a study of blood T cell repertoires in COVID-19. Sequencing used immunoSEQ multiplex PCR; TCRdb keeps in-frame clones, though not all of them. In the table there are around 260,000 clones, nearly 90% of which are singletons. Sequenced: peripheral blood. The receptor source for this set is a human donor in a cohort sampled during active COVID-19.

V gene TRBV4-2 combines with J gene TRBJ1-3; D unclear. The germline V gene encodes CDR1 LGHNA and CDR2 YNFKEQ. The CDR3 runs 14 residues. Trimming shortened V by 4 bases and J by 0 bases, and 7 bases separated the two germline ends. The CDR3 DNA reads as TGTGCCAGCAGCCCACAGAACTCTGGAAACACCATATATTTT. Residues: CASSPQNSGNTIYF.

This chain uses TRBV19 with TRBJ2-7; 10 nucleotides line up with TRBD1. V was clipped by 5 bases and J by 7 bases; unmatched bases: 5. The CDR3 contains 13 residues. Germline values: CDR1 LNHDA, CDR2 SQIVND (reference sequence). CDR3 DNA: TGTGCCAGTAGTTGGGGGACAGGGGAAGAGCAGTACTTC. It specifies CASSWGTGEEQYF.